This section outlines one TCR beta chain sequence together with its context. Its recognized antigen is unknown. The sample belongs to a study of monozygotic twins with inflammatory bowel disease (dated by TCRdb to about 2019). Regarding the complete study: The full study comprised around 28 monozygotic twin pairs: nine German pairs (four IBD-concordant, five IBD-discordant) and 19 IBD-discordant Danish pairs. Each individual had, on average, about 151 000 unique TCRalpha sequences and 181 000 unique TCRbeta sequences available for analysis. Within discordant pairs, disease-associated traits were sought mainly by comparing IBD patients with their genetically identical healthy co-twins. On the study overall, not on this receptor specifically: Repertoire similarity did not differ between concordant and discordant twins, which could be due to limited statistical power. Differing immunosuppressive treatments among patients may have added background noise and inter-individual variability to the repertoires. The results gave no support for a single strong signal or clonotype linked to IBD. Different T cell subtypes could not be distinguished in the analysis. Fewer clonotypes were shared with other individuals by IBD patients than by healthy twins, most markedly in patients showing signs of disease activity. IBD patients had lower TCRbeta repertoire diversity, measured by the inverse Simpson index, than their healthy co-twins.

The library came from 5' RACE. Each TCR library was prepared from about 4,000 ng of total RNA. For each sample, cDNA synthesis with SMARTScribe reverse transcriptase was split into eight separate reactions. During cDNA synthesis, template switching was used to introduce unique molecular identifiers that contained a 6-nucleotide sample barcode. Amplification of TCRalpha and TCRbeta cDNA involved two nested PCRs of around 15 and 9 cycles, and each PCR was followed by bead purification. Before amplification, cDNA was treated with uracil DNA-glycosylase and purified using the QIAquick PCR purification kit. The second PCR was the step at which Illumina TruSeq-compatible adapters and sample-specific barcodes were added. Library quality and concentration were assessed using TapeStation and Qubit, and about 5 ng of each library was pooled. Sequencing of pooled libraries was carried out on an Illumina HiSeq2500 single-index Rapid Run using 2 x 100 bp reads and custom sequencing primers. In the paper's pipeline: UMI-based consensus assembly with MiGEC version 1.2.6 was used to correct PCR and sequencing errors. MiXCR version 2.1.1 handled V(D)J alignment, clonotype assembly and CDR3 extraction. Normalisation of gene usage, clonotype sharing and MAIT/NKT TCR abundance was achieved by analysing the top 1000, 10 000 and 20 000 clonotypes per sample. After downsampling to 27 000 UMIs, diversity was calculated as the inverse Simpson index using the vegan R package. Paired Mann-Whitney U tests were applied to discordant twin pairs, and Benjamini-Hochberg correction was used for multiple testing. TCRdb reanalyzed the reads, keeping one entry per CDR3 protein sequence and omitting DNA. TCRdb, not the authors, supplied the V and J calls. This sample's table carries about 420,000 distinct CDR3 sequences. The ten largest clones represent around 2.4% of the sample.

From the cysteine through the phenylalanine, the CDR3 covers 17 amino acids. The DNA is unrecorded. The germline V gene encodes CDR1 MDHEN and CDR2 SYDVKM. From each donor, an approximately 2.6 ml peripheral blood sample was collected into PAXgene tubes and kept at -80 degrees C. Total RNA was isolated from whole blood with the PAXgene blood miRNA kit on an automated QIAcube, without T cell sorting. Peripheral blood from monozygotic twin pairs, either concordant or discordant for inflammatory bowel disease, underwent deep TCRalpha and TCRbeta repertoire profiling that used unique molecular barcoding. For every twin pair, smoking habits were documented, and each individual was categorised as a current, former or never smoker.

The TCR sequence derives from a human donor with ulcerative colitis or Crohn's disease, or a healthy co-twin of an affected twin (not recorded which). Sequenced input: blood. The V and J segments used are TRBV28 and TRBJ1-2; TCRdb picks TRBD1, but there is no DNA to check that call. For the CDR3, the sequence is CASRRLTGVPSHYGYTF.